This is a list of T cell receptor beta chains from one sample in a study of CD8+CD57+ T cells in acquired aplastic anemia. From the reads, TCRdb called clonotypes with MiXCR, one entry per CDR3 protein. Of 40,000 to 50,000 distinct CDR3 sequences in the sample, over 60% were seen once. Sequenced input: sorted CD4+, CD8+, or CD8+CD57+ T cells (not recorded which) from PBMCs. These receptors all come from a human donor in good health, serving as a control. CDR3s include the opening cysteine and the closing phenylalanine or tryptophan. Fields, in order: J gene, V gene, clone size, D gene, CDR3 protein, CDR3 DNA. A D gene is named only where the DNA matches it firmly. Clone size is given for some rows only: seen once, a few or many times, or a class if the clone is expanded.

>TRBJ2-6|TRBV10-3|-|TRBD1
CASSGETGVTGANVLTF
TGTGCCAGCAGTGGAGAGACAGGGGTAACCGGGGCCAACGTCCTGACTTTC
>TRBJ1-2|TRBV24-1|-|-
CATSDRGTDYGYTF
TGTGCCACCAGTGACCGTGGGACGGACTATGGCTACACCTTC
>TRBJ1-2|TRBV10-3|-|TRBD1
CASGTAYGYTF
TGTGCCAGCGGGACAGCTTATGGCTACACCTTC
>TRBJ1-2|TRBV29-1|-|-
CSAGTGYGYTF
TGCAGCGCCGGGACGGGCTATGGCTACACCTTC
>TRBJ1-4|TRBV10-2|-|-
CASSKRQAFNEKLFF
TGCGCCAGCAGTAAGAGGCAGGCTTTTAATGAAAAACTGTTTTTT
>TRBJ1-2|TRBV2|-|-
CASSEKKNSYYYGYTF
TGTGCCAGCAGTGAAAAGAAGAACAGCTATTACTATGGCTACACCTTC
>TRBJ1-1|TRBV15|-|-
CATSRDGHNPEAFF
TGTGCCACCAGCAGAGATGGGCACAATCCTGAAGCTTTCTTT
>TRBJ1-6|TRBV15|-|TRBD1
CATSSGDRAKSPLHF
TGTGCCACCAGCAGTGGGGACAGGGCCAAATCACCCCTCCACTTT
>TRBJ1-5|TRBV7-2|-|-
CASSLAGNSNQPQHF
TGTGCCAGCAGCTTAGCGGGGAATAGCAATCAGCCCCAGCATTTT
>TRBJ2-7|TRBV29-1|few|TRBD2
CSVRTSGGAYEQYF
TGCAGCGTCAGGACTAGCGGGGGGGCGTATGAGCAGTACTTC
>TRBJ1-3|TRBV20-1|medium-sized|-
CSATDSGNTIYF
TGCAGTGCGACAGACTCTGGAAACACCATATATTTT
>TRBJ1-2|TRBV24-1|-|TRBD1
CATSDPGQGDYGYTF
TGTGCCACCAGTGATCCGGGACAGGGCGACTATGGCTACACCTTC
>TRBJ2-7|TRBV29-1|few|-
CSVASGLLSEQYF
TGCAGCGTTGCCAGCGGGCTTCTTTCCGAGCAGTACTTC
>TRBJ2-7|TRBV10-3|-|-
CAISVEASPPYEQYF
TGTGCCATCAGTGTAGAGGCCAGCCCCCCTTACGAGCAGTACTTC
>TRBJ2-5|TRBV7-2|-|-
CASSNRGQETQYF
TGTGCCAGCAGCAACCGGGGCCAAGAGACCCAGTACTTC
>TRBJ2-1|TRBV6-4|many|TRBD1
CASSVEGTGGFNEQFF
TGTGCCAGCAGTGTCGAAGGGACAGGGGGCTTCAATGAGCAGTTCTTC
>TRBJ2-5|TRBV7-9|-|-
CASSQGQGLETQYF
TGTGCCAGCAGCCAAGGTCAAGGGCTAGAGACCCAGTACTTC
>TRBJ2-7|TRBV6-1|many|-
CASSEGGGPYYEQYF
TGTGCCAGCAGTGAAGGGGGAGGCCCCTACTACGAGCAGTACTTC
>TRBJ1-5|TRBV11-1|-|-
CASSLPGGPQHF
TGTGCCAGCAGCTTACCTGGGGGGCCCCAGCATTTT
>TRBJ2-3|TRBV20-1|-|TRBD2
CSARAQSGLLAGGTDTQYF
TGCAGTGCTAGAGCCCAGTCTGGCCTACTAGCGGGGGGTACAGATACGCAGTATTTT
>TRBJ2-5|TRBV2|medium-sized|-
CASSDLSEETQYF
TGTGCCAGCAGTGACCTGTCGGAAGAGACCCAGTACTTC
>TRBJ1-1|TRBV5-1|-|-
CASSLDSLPNTEAFF
TGCGCCAGCAGCTTGGATAGTCTGCCGAACACTGAAGCTTTCTTT
>TRBJ2-3|TRBV7-9|-|TRBD1
CASSLTGVTGTQYF
TGTGCCAGCAGCTTGACAGGGGTGACAGGTACGCAGTATTTT
>TRBJ2-7|TRBV29-1|-|-
CSVDVSGSSYEQYF
TGCAGCGTTGACGTCTCCGGGTCCTCCTACGAGCAGTACTTC
>TRBJ1-2|TRBV15|-|-
CATSRDTWDRGYTF
TGTGCCACCAGCAGAGATACTTGGGATCGGGGCTACACCTTC
>TRBJ1-1|TRBV20-1|-|-
CSAREERVIAFF
TGCAGTGCTAGAGAAGAAAGGGTCATAGCTTTCTTT
>TRBJ2-5|TRBV7-6|-|TRBD1
CASSRDRAQYF
TGTGCCAGCAGCAGGGACAGGGCGCAGTACTTC
>TRBJ2-3|TRBV15|once|-
CATSRDRLGGTDTQYF
TGTGCCACCAGCAGAGACAGGTTAGGGGGCACAGATACGCAGTATTTT
>TRBJ1-1|TRBV29-1|-|-
CSVASVSGAFTEAFF
TGCAGCGTTGCTTCTGTTTCGGGGGCTTTCACTGAAGCTTTCTTT
>TRBJ1-1|TRBV29-1|few|TRBD1
CSVQGQATTEAFF
TGCAGCGTGCAGGGACAGGCAACCACTGAAGCTTTCTTT
>TRBJ2-1|TRBV11-1|-|TRBD1
CASSPGTGGYNEQSF
TGTGCCAGCAGCCCTGGGACAGGGGGCTACAATGAGCAGTCCTTC
>TRBJ1-2|TRBV29-1|-|TRBD1
CSVEGGQGRYGYTF
TGCAGCGTTGAAGGTGGACAGGGCCGCTATGGCTACACCTTC
>TRBJ2-3|TRBV7-6|-|-
CASSLRAAGRTDTQYF
TGTGCCAGCAGCTTAAGGGCGGCAGGGAGGACAGATACGCAGTATTTT
>TRBJ1-1|TRBV6-5|many|-
CASSYSKVRVLGTEAFF
TGTGCCAGCAGTTACTCGAAGGTGAGGGTCCTCGGCACTGAAGCTTTCTTT
>TRBJ2-4|TRBV4-2|-|-
CASTTEGTAPSWRNIQYF
TGTGCCAGCACCACCGAGGGGACTGCCCCTTCCTGGCGAAACATTCAGTACTTC
>TRBJ1-4|TRBV7-8|-|-
CASSLGGSYNEKLFF
TGTGCCAGCAGCTTAGGTGGCAGCTATAATGAAAAACTGTTTTTT
>TRBJ1-1|TRBV2|many|-
CVSSSDINTEAFF
TGTGTCAGCAGCTCGGATATAAACACTGAAGCTTTCTTT
>TRBJ1-5|TRBV24-1|-|-
CATSDQRAGSNQPQHF
TGTGCCACCAGTGACCAACGGGCAGGGAGCAATCAGCCCCAGCATTTT
>TRBJ1-4|TRBV19|-|-
CACTLIAGKLFF
TGTGCCTGTACTCTTATTGCCGGAAAACTGTTTTTT
>TRBJ2-7|TRBV4-3|-|-
CASSQDTFHSYEQYF
TGCGCCAGCAGCCAAGACACCTTCCACTCCTACGAGCAGTACTTC
>TRBJ2-6|TRBV2|-|-
CAGRRISGANVLTF
TGTGCCGGCAGACGGATCTCTGGGGCCAACGTCCTGACTTTC
>TRBJ2-7|TRBV24-1|few|TRBD1
CATSWTGDEQYF
TGTGCCACCAGCTGGACAGGAGACGAGCAGTACTTC
>TRBJ2-7|TRBV29-1|few|-
CSVGGGQLLPEQYF
TGCAGCGTTGGAGGCGGGCAGCTTCTCCCGGAGCAGTACTTC
>TRBJ2-7|TRBV4-2|-|-
CASSQDPGVHEQYF
TGTGCCAGCAGCCAAGATCCGGGAGTCCACGAGCAGTACTTC
>TRBJ1-1|TRBV2|-|-
CASFGNTEAFF
TGTGCCAGCTTTGGGAACACTGAAGCTTTCTTT
>TRBJ2-7|TRBV14|many|-
CASSQQRSPLGEQYF
TGTGCCAGCAGCCAACAAAGATCCCCCCTCGGCGAGCAGTACTTC
>TRBJ2-7|TRBV19|-|-
CASSSAGQTYEQYF
TGTGCCAGCAGCTCTGCGGGCCAGACCTACGAGCAGTACTTC
>TRBJ1-1|TRBV15|-|-
CATSRAKSTEAFF
TGTGCCACCAGCAGGGCCAAGAGCACTGAAGCTTTCTTT
>TRBJ2-1|TRBV6-2/TRBV6-3|-|TRBD2
CASSSRRLAGGDEQFF
TGTGCCAGCAGTTCTCGCCGACTAGCGGGAGGGGATGAGCAGTTCTTC
>TRBJ1-1|TRBV15|-|-
CATSSKGTTDEAFF
TGTGCCACCAGCAGCAAAGGGACCACTGACGAAGCTTTCTTT
>TRBJ2-7|TRBV10-1|-|-
CASSGFLRDRSYEQYF
TGCGCCAGCAGTGGCTTTCTCCGGGACCGGTCCTACGAGCAGTACTTC
>TRBJ1-1|TRBV11-1|-|-
CASSTASSTDLNTEAFF
TGTGCCAGCAGCACCGCCTCCTCGACGGACTTGAACACTGAAGCTTTCTTT
>TRBJ1-5|TRBV6-5|-|-
CASSYSGQSNQPQHF
TGTGCCAGCAGTTACTCGGGGCAGAGCAATCAGCCCCAGCATTTT
>TRBJ2-3|TRBV15|-|TRBD2
CATSRDHERGNTDTQYF
TGTGCCACCAGCAGAGATCACGAGCGGGGGAATACAGATACGCAGTATTTT
>TRBJ2-2|TRBV10-3|-|-
CAISESAAPNTGELFF
TGTGCCATCAGTGAGTCTGCCGCCCCGAACACCGGGGAGCTGTTTTTT